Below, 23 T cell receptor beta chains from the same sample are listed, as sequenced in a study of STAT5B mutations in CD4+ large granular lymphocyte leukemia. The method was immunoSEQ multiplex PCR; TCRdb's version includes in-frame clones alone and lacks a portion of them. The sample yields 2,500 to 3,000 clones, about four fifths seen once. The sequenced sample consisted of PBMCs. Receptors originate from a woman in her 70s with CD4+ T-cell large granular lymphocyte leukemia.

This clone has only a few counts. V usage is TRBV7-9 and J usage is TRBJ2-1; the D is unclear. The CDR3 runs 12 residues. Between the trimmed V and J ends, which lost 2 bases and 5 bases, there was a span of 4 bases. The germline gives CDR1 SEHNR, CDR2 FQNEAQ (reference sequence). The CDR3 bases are TGTGCCAGCAGCTTATCCCACAATGAGCAGTTCTTC. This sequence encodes CASSLSHNEQFF.

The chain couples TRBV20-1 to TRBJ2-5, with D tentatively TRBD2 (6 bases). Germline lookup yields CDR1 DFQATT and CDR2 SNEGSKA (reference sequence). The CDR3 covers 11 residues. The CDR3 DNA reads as TGCAGCCCGGGGGACGGAGAGACCCAGTACTTC. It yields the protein CSPGDGETQYF.

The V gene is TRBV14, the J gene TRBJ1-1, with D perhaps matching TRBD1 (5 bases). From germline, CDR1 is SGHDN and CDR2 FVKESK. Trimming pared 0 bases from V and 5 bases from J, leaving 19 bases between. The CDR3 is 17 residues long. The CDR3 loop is CASSQDAKPWGDTEAFF. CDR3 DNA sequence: TGTGCCAGCAGCCAAGACGCGAAGCCGTGGGGGGATACTGAAGCTTTCTTT.

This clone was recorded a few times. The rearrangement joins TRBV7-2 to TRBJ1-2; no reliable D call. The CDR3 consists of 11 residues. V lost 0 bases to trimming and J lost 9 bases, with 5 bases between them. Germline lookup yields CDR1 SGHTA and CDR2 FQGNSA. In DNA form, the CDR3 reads TGTGCCAGCAGCTTAGCGCGGCGCTACACCTTC. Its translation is CASSLARRYTF.

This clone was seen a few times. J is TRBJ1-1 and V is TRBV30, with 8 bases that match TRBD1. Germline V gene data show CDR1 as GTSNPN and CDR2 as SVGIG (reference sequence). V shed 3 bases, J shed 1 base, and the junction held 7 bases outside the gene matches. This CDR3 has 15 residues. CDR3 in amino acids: CAWRASGGTNTEAFF. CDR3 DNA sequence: TGTGCCTGGAGAGCCTCAGGGGGCACGAACACTGAAGCTTTCTTT.

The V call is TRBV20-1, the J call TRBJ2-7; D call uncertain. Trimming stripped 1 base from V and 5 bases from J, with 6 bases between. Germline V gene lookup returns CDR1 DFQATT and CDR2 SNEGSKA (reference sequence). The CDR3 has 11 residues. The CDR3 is CSARGLDEQYF. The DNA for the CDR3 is TGCAGTGCTAGAGGACTGGACGAGCAGTACTTC.

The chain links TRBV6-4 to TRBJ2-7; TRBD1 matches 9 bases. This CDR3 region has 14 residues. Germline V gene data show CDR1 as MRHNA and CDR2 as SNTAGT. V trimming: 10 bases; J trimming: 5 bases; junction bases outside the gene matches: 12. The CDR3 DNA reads TGTGCCATCGATGAACAGGGGGCTAAGGACGAGCAGTACTTC. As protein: CAIDEQGAKDEQYF.

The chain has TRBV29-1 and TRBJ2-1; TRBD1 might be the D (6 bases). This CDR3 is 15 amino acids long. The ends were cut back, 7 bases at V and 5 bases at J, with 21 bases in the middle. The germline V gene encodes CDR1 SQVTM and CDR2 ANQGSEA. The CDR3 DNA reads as TGCAGCGCCACCCTAGGCCAGGGGAGACACAATGAGCAGTTCTTC. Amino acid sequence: CSATLGQGRHNEQFF.

The CDR3, as DNA: TGTGCCAGCAGCGAGTCCGGGACCAAATTAGATACGCAGTATTTT. This encodes CASSESGTKLDTQYF. This chain joins TRBV9 and TRBJ2-3; D might be TRBD1 or TRBD2, each matching 5 bases. Germline V gives CDR1 SGDLS, CDR2 YYNGEE. Deletions cut 3 bases from V and 5 bases from J, with 16 bases between. The CDR3 sequence is 15 residues long.

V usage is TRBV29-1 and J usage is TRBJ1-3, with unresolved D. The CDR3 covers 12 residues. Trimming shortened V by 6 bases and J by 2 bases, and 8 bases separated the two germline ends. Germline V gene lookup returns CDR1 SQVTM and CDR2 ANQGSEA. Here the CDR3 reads CSVLRPGNTIYF. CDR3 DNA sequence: TGCAGCGTACTTCGGCCTGGAAACACCATATATTTT.

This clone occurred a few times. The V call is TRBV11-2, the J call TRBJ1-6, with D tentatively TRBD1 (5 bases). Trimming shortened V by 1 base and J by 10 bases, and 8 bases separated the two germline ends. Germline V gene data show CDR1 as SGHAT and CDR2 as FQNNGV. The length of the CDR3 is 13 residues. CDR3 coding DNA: TGTGCCAGCAGCTTAGGGGGGACGTCACCCCTCCACTTT. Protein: CASSLGGTSPLHF.

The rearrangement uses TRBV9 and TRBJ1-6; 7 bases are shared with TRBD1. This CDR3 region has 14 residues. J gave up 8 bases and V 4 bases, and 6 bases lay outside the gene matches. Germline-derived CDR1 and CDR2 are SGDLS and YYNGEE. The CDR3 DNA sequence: TGTGCCAGCAGCAACAGGGGTGTCGATTCACCCCTCCACTTT. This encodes CASSNRGVDSPLHF.

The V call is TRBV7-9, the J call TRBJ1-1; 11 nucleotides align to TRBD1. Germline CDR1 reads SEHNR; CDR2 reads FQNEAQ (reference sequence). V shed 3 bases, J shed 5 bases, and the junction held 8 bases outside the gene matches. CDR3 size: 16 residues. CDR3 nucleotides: TGTGCCAGCAGCTTTTCCTCGGGACAGGGGGGAACTGAAGCTTTCTTT. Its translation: CASSFSSGQGGTEAFF.

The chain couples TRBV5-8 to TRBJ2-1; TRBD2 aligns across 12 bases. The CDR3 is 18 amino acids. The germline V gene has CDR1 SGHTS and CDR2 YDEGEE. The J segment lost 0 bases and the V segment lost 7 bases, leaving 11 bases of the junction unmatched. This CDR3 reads CASRAGPSGRASYNEQFF. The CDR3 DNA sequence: TGTGCCAGCCGAGCTGGGCCTAGCGGGAGGGCCTCCTACAATGAGCAGTTCTTC.

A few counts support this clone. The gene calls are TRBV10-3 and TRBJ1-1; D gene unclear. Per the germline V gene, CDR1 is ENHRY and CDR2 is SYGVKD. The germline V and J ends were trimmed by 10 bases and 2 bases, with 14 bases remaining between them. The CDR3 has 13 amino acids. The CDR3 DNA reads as TGTGCCACCGCCCCAGAGTATAACACTGAAGCTTTCTTT. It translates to CATAPEYNTEAFF.

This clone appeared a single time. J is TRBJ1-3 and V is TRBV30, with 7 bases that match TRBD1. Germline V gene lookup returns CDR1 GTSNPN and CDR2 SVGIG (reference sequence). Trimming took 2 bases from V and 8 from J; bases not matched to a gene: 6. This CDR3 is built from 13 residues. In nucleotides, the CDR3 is TGTGCCTGGAGTCTAGGGGGCGCAGACACCATATATTTT. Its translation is CAWSLGGADTIYF.

The CDR3 DNA is TGTGCCAGTAGGAAACAGCAACAAGAGACCCAGTACTTC. As protein: CASRKQQQETQYF. The chain carries TRBV19 and TRBJ2-5; D ambiguous. This CDR3 is 13 amino acids long. Trimming took off 6 bases at V and 2 bases at J, with 10 bases between the two ends. CDR1 and CDR2 from the germline V gene are LNHDA and SQIVND (reference sequence).

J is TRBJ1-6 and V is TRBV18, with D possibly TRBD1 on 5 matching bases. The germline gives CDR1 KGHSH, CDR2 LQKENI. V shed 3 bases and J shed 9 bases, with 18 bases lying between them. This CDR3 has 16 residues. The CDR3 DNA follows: TGTGCCAGCTCACCCCCTACAGGAATCGGCGGTTCACCCCTCCACTTT. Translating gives CASSPPTGIGGSPLHF.

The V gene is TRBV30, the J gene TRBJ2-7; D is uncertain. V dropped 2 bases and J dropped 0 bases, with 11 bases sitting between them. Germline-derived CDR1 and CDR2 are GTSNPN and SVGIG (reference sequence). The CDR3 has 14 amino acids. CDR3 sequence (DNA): TGTGCCTGGAGTCCCCCTCCGAACTCCTACGAGCAGTACTTC. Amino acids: CAWSPPPNSYEQYF.

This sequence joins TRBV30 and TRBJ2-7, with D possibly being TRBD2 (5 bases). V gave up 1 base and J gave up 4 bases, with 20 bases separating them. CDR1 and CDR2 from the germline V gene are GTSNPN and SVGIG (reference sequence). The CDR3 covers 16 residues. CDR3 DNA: TGTGCCTGGAGTGACCGCTGGGCCAGCGGAAAATACGAGCAGTACTTC. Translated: CAWSDRWASGKYEQYF.

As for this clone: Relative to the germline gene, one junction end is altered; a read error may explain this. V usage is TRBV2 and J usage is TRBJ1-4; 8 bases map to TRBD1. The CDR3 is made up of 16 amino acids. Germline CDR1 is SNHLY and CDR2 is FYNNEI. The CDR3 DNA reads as TGTGCCAGCAGTAAAGCAGGGGGCATAACTAATGAAAAACTGTTTTTT. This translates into CASSKAGGITNEKLFF.

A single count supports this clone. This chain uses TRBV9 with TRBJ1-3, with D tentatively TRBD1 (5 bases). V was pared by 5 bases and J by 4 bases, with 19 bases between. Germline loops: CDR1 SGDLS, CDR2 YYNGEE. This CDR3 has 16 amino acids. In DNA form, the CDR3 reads TGTGCCAGCAGTGACACGGGGGTTATATTCGGAAACACCATATATTTT. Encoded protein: CASSDTGVIFGNTIYF.

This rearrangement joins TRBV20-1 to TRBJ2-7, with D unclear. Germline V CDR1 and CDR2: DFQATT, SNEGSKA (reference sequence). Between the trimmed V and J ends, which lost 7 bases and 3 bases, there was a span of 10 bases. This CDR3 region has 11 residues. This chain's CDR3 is CSGADNYEQYF. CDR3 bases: TGCAGTGGGGCAGACAACTACGAGCAGTACTTC.